Each of the 22 T cell receptor beta chains below was sequenced from the same sample in a study of blood T cells in healthy people across ages. Sample-barcoded 5' priming and a J-beta primer mix drove a second PCR of roughly 6 to 12 cycles. Using its own MiXCR run on the 5' RACE reads, TCRdb lists one record per CDR3 protein. The data hold more than 800,000 distinct CDR3 sequences, with 45% observed a single time. The sample taken for sequencing was blood. These TCRs come from a woman aged 60-70 years in good health.

This chain uses TRBV12-3 or TRBV12-4 with TRBJ2-5, with D uncertain. The CDR3 totals 14 residues. The ends were cut back, 6 bases at V and 4 bases at J, with 15 bases in the middle. Here the CDR3 reads CASSPSIPGETQYF. The CDR3 DNA reads TGTGCCAGCAGCCCCTCAATTCCCGGAGAGACCCAGTACTTC.

This clonotype has a handful of counts. The chain is built from TRBV2 and TRBJ2-7; D is possibly TRBD1 (6 bases). Per germline, CDR1 SNHLY and CDR2 FYNNEI. CDR3 length: 12 amino acids. V gave up 7 bases and J gave up 6 bases, with 13 bases separating them. The CDR3 region is CASTGATGEQYF. In nucleotides, the CDR3 is TGTGCCAGCACAGGGGCCACCGGCGAGCAGTACTTC.

The gene calls are TRBV15 and TRBJ1-5; the match to TRBD1 covers 8 bases. The CDR3 totals 15 residues. Trimming cost V 4 bases and J 4 bases; bases outside gene matches: 6. CDR1 and CDR2 (germline): LNHNV, YYDKDF (reference sequence). CDR3 loop: CATSKDRGLNQPQHF. DNA for the CDR3: TGTGCCACCAGCAAAGACAGGGGCCTTAATCAGCCCCAGCATTTT.

V gene TRBV7-2 combines with J gene TRBJ2-3; weak D call: TRBD2 (6 bases). The CDR3 length is 18 residues. With 2 bases removed from V and 2 bases from J, the gap between germline ends came to 20 bases. Per the germline V gene, CDR1 is SGHTA and CDR2 is FQGNSA. Here the CDR3 reads CASSLSGFGAGYTDTQYF. For the CDR3, the DNA is TGTGCCAGCAGCTTAAGCGGTTTTGGCGCGGGGTACACAGATACGCAGTATTTT.

This sequence joins TRBV4-1 and TRBJ2-6, with TRBD1 matching over 8 bases. Germline V CDR1 and CDR2: MGHRA, YSYEKL. The CDR3 sequence is 20 residues long. V gave up 0 bases and J gave up 1 base; unmatched junction bases: 11. The CDR3 protein is CASSQDTVTGAGSGANVLTF. In nucleotides, the CDR3 is TGCGCCAGCAGCCAAGATACGGTGACAGGGGCCGGATCTGGGGCCAACGTCCTGACTTTC.

This clonotype has ten or more counts. The rearrangement uses TRBV6-2 or TRBV6-3 and TRBJ2-4, with D possibly being TRBD1 or TRBD2 (5 bases each). The J call may be incorrect, as the DNA end agrees better with TRBJ2-7. CDR3 length: 14 amino acids. CDR1 and CDR2 from the germline V gene are MNHEY and SVGEGT. The CDR3 region is CASNSGAAMGEQYF. For the CDR3, the DNA is TGTGCCAGCAACTCCGGGGCGGCGATGGGCGAGCAGTACTTC.

This clonotype was counted ten times or more. The V gene is TRBV29-1, the J gene TRBJ2-6; 10 positions agree with TRBD1. The germline V gene has CDR1 SQVTM and CDR2 ANQGSEA. V was clipped by 6 bases and J by 4 bases; unmatched bases: 3. CDR3 length equals 14 residues. DNA for the CDR3: TGCAGCGTCAGACAGGGGGCGGGGGCCAACGTCCTGACTTTC. As protein: CSVRQGAGANVLTF. Full variable domain (rest looked up from reference TRBV29-1 and TRBJ2-6): SAVISQKPSRDICQRGTSLTIQCQVDSQVTMMFWYRQQPGQSLTLIATANQGSEATYESGFVIDKFPISRPNLTFSTLTVSNMSPEDSSIYLCSVRQGAGANVLTFGAGSRLTVL.

V and J are TRBV7-9 and TRBJ1-2, with D possibly TRBD1 on 5 matching bases. With 5 bases removed from V and 3 bases from J, the gap between germline ends came to 16 bases. The CDR3 length is 15 residues. Per the germline V gene, CDR1 is SEHNR and CDR2 is FQNEAQ (reference sequence). CDR3 in amino acids: CASSAIATVYYGYTF. CDR3 coding DNA: TGTGCCAGCAGCGCCATCGCGACAGTATACTATGGCTACACCTTC.

This chain connects TRBV9 to TRBJ1-2, with no clear D. Germline V CDR1 and CDR2: SGDLS, YYNGEE. This CDR3 has 15 amino acids. V was cut by 2 bases and J by 0 bases, with 11 bases left in between. The DNA for the CDR3 is TGTGCCAGCAGCGTCCGGACGGATACTAACTATGGCTACACCTTC. The encoded protein is CASSVRTDTNYGYTF.

There are a few counts of this clonotype. This sequence joins TRBV24-1 and TRBJ2-7, with 7 bases identical to TRBD2. Trimming cost V 3 bases and J 4 bases; bases outside gene matches: 5. CDR3 length: 14 residues. Germline V gives CDR1 KGHDR, CDR2 SFDVKD. This CDR3 reads CATSDAGGRYEQYF. In DNA form, the CDR3 reads TGTGCCACCAGTGATGCGGGCGGGAGATACGAGCAGTACTTC.

The chain carries TRBV6-6 and TRBJ2-7; 14 nucleotides line up with TRBD2. The junction had 6 bases not matched to a gene; V was cut back by 5 bases and J by 6 bases. This CDR3 is built from 15 residues. CDR1 MNHNY and CDR2 SVGAGI come from the germline V gene (reference sequence). Here the CDR3 reads CASSKGTSGRSEQYF. In DNA form, the CDR3 reads TGTGCCAGCAGTAAGGGGACTAGCGGGAGAAGCGAGCAGTACTTC.

CDR3 in amino acids: CASSWQTGARTDTQYF. In DNA form, the CDR3 reads TGTGCCAGCAGCTGGCAGACAGGGGCGCGCACAGATACGCAGTATTTT. This chain connects TRBV5-6 to TRBJ2-3; TRBD1 matches at 8 bases. From germline, CDR1 is SGHDT and CDR2 YYEEEE. The J segment lost 1 base and the V segment lost 3 bases, leaving 7 bases of the junction unmatched. There are 16 residues in the CDR3.

The chain uses TRBV4-2 and TRBJ1-6; weak D call: TRBD1 (5 bases). Germline V gene sequence: CDR1 LGHNA, CDR2 YNFKEQ. The V and J ends lost 2 bases and 9 bases respectively, with 17 bases between them. There are 16 residues in the CDR3. CDR3 protein: CASSQPLPGIASPLHF. The CDR3 DNA is TGTGCCAGCAGCCAACCTCTGCCAGGGATTGCTTCACCCCTCCACTTT.

The J gene is TRBJ2-1, the V gene TRBV20-1, with TRBD2 identical over 7 bases. The CDR3 contains 14 residues. V lost 5 bases and J lost 0; bases outside the gene matches: 4. The germline V gene has CDR1 DFQATT and CDR2 SNEGSKA (reference sequence). CDR3 sequence (DNA): TGCAGTGCTGGGGGGGACCTCTCCTACAATGAGCAGTTCTTC. Its protein product is CSAGGDLSYNEQFF.

The V call is TRBV3-1, the J call TRBJ2-1; the D gene could be TRBD1 or TRBD2 (6 bases each). Germline V gives CDR1 LGHDT, CDR2 YNNKEL (reference sequence). The CDR3 is made up of 17 amino acids. The ends were cut back, 0 bases at V and 5 bases at J, with 17 bases in the middle. CDR3 coding DNA: TGTGCCAGCAGCCAAGAAGTGGGGGGCAGGGAGGACAATGAGCAGTTCTTC. Translation gives CASSQEVGGREDNEQFF.

The chain carries TRBV5-1 and TRBJ2-5; D gene unclear. The CDR3 is made up of 16 amino acids. Between the trimmed V and J ends, which lost 1 base and 3 bases, there was a span of 16 bases. In germline, CDR1 is SGHRS, CDR2 YFSETQ. The CDR3 protein is CASSLTGSDGKETQYF. The CDR3 DNA sequence: TGCGCCAGCAGCTTGACGGGCAGCGATGGCAAAGAGACCCAGTACTTC.

The V call is TRBV6-2 or TRBV6-3, the J call TRBJ2-2; 7 nucleotides align to TRBD2. Looked up from germline, CDR1 is MNHEY and CDR2 is SVGEGT. The CDR3 extends over 14 amino acids. V shed 4 bases and J 3 bases; nucleotides not matched to a gene: 2. CDR3: CASSFSGDTGELFF. The CDR3 coding sequence is TGTGCCAGCAGTTTCAGCGGGGACACCGGGGAGCTGTTTTTT.

This clonotype appeared a few times. The gene calls are TRBV29-1 and TRBJ1-5; tentatively, D is TRBD1 (6 bases). In germline, CDR1 is SQVTM, CDR2 ANQGSEA. Deletions cut 5 bases from V and 5 bases from J, with 13 bases between. This CDR3 has 13 amino acids. The CDR3 bases are TGCAGCGTTACTACAGGGCCTTATCAGCCCCAGCATTTT. Translation: CSVTTGPYQPQHF.

The chain employs TRBV5-6 and TRBJ2-7, with 13 bases identical to TRBD2. Germline values: CDR1 SGHDT, CDR2 YYEEEE. J gave up 5 bases and V 0 bases, and 11 bases lay outside the gene matches. The CDR3 consists of 18 residues. The CDR3 here is CASSLVVPRLAGGNEQYF. In DNA form, the CDR3 reads TGTGCCAGCAGCTTGGTGGTCCCCAGACTAGCGGGAGGCAACGAGCAGTACTTC.

This rearrangement joins TRBV27 to TRBJ2-7, with TRBD2 matching over 13 bases. The CDR3 consists of 15 residues. Germline values: CDR1 MNHEY, CDR2 SMNVEV (reference sequence). V lost 5 bases and J lost 2; bases outside the gene matches: 3. This chain's CDR3 is CASSRLAGGTYEQYF. The CDR3 coding sequence is TGTGCCAGCAGTAGACTAGCGGGAGGTACCTACGAGCAGTACTTC.

This clonotype came up a few times. The rearrangement links TRBV6-1 to TRBJ2-2; 8 nucleotides align to TRBD1. The germline V gene has CDR1 MNHNS and CDR2 SASEGT. V shed 4 bases and J 7 bases; nucleotides not matched to a gene: 11. This CDR3 comprises 16 residues. CDR3 loop: CASSVIQGAGDGELFF. CDR3 coding DNA: TGTGCCAGCAGTGTAATTCAGGGGGCTGGGGACGGGGAGCTGTTTTTT.

J is TRBJ1-5 and V is TRBV12-3 or TRBV12-4; D is uncertain. This CDR3 is 15 amino acids long. Trimming removed 4 bases at V and 10 bases at J, with 20 bases between. The DNA of the CDR3 is TGTGCCAGCAGTTGGACGGGGATCAGGTCGGAACCCCAGCATTTT. Translating it yields CASSWTGIRSEPQHF.